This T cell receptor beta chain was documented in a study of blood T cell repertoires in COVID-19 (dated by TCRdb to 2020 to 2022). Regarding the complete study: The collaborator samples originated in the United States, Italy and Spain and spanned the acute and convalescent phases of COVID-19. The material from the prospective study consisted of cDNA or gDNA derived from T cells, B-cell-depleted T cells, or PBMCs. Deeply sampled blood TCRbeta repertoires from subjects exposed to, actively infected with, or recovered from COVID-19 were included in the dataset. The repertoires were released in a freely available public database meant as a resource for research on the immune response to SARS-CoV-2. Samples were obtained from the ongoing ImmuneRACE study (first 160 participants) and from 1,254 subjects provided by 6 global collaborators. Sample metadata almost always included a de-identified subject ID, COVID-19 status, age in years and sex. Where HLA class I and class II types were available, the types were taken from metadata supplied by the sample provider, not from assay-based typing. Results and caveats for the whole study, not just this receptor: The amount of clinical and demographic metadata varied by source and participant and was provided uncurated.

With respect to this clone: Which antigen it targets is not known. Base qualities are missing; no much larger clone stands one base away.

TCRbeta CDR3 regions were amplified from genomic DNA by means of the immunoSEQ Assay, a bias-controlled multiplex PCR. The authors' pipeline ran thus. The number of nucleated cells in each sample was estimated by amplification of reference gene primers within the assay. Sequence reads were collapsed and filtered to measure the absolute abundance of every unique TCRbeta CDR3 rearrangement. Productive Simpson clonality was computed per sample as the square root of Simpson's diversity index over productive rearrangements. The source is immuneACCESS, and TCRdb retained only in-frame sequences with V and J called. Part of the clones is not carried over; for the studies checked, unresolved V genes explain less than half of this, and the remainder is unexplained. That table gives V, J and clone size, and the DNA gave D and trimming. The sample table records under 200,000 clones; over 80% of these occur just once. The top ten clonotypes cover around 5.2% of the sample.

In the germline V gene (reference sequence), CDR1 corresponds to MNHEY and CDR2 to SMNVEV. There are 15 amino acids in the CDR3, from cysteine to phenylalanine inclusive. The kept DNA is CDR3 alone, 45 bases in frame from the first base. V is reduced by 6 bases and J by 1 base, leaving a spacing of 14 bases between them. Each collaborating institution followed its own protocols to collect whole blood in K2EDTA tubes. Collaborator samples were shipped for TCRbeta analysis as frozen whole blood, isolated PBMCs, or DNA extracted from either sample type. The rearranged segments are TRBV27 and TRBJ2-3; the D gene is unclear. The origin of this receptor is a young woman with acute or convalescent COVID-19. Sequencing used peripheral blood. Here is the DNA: TGTGCCAGCAGGAGGTCAGCTGCGGGCACAGATACGCAGTATTTT. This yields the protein CASRRSAAGTDTQYF.